This TCR beta chain emerged from a study of OX40 agonist ivuxolimab in advanced cancers. Findings and limits, study-wide: Clonal expansion was seen in CD4+ and CD8+ blood T cells by week 6 at 0.1 to 3.0 mg/kg. CD8+ T cells were the subset that, on average, had more expanded clones than CD4+.

This clone was counted a single time. Its antigen is still unknown. The V end was cut by 2 bases, the J end by 4 bases, with 16 bases between. Looked up from germline, CDR1 is MNHNS and CDR2 is SASEGT. The CDR3 has 16 residues. Clones were sequenced by immunoSEQ multiplex PCR, and TCRdb holds only the in-frame ones, with some missing. The repertoire includes some 65,000 clones, roughly 76% of them detected once, and 1.5% to 2% sits in the top ten. This TCR derives from an adult with an advanced solid tumor such as melanoma, head and neck, liver or kidney cancer. The sample consisted of CD4+ or CD8+ T cells sorted from blood, taken in a trial of the OX40 agonist ivuxolimab. The chain employs TRBV6-1 and TRBJ2-3, with D tentatively TRBD1 (6 bases). CDR3 protein: CASSERARGVADTQYF. The DNA for the CDR3 is TGTGCCAGCAGTGAAAGGGCCAGGGGAGTTGCAGATACGCAGTATTTT.